A selection of T cell receptor beta chains follows, all from one sample in a study of Ad26.COV2.S vaccination and SARS-CoV-2 variants. Only in-frame clones appear in the TCRdb table, and some are missing; sequencing was by immunoSEQ multiplex PCR. The table lists about half a million clones, about 89% of them singletons. Sequenced here: peripheral blood, sampled in a trial of Ad26.COV2.S vaccine versus placebo. All receptors derive from a person aged 18 to 65 who received the Ad26.COV2.S COVID-19 vaccine or a placebo. The CDR3 runs from the conserved cysteine through the conserved F or W. D genes are given only for firm matches. Some rows mark clone size as missing; the rest say once, few, many or name a class of expanded clone.

d_call: NA
v_call: TRBV30
cdr3_length: 12
j_call: TRBJ1-5
clone_size: NA
cdr3_aa: CAWSPGGQPQHF
cdr3_nt: TGTGCCTGGAGTCCTGGGGGTCAGCCCCAGCATTTT

d_call: NA
v_call: TRBV3-1/TRBV3-2
cdr3_length: 16
j_call: TRBJ2-1
clone_size: NA
cdr3_aa: CASSQGMGRDNNEQFF
cdr3_nt: TGTGCCAGCAGCCAAGGGATGGGACGGGACAACAATGAGCAGTTCTTC

d_call: TRBD1
v_call: TRBV19
cdr3_length: 17
j_call: TRBJ2-6
clone_size: NA
cdr3_aa: CASTTGTGFSGANVLTF
cdr3_nt: TGTGCCAGTACGACCGGGACAGGGTTTTCTGGGGCCAACGTCCTGACTTTC

d_call: NA
v_call: TRBV7-9
cdr3_length: 13
j_call: TRBJ2-5
clone_size: NA
cdr3_aa: CASSLALVETQYF
cdr3_nt: TGTGCCAGCAGCTTAGCGCTAGTAGAGACCCAGTACTTC

d_call: TRBD1
v_call: TRBV2
cdr3_length: 12
j_call: TRBJ1-2
clone_size: NA
cdr3_aa: CASRRQGDGYTF
cdr3_nt: TGTGCCAGCAGGAGACAGGGGGACGGCTACACCTTC

d_call: NA
v_call: TRBV5-1
cdr3_length: 15
j_call: TRBJ2-7
clone_size: NA
cdr3_aa: CASSREDGSSYEQYF
cdr3_nt: TGCGCCAGCAGCAGGGAGGACGGTAGCTCCTACGAGCAGTACTTC

d_call: NA
v_call: TRBV7-7
cdr3_length: 14
j_call: TRBJ2-7
clone_size: once
cdr3_aa: CATVWGVPTYEQYF
cdr3_nt: TGTGCAACCGTTTGGGGGGTCCCAACCTACGAGCAGTACTTC

d_call: TRBD1
v_call: TRBV4-1
cdr3_length: 14
j_call: TRBJ1-2
clone_size: NA
cdr3_aa: CASSQTDRGQGYTF
cdr3_nt: TGCGCCAGCAGCCAAACAGACAGGGGGCAAGGCTACACCTTC

d_call: NA
v_call: TRBV3-1/TRBV3-2
cdr3_length: 13
j_call: TRBJ2-7
clone_size: NA
cdr3_aa: CASSRGGRDEQYF
cdr3_nt: TGTGCCAGCAGCCGAGGCGGAAGGGACGAGCAGTACTTC

d_call: NA
v_call: TRBV25-1
cdr3_length: 16
j_call: TRBJ2-7
clone_size: NA
cdr3_aa: CASSEGANWGTYEQYF
cdr3_nt: TGTGCCAGCAGTGAAGGAGCCAATTGGGGGACCTACGAGCAGTACTTC

d_call: NA
v_call: TRBV11-2
cdr3_length: 14
j_call: TRBJ1-1
clone_size: NA
cdr3_aa: CASSFSRRDTEAFF
cdr3_nt: TGTGCCAGCAGCTTCAGCAGGAGGGATACTGAAGCTTTCTTT

d_call: TRBD1
v_call: TRBV7-9
cdr3_length: 15
j_call: TRBJ1-2
clone_size: NA
cdr3_aa: CASSKDREANYGYTF
cdr3_nt: TGTGCCAGCAGCAAGGACAGGGAGGCTAACTATGGCTACACCTTC

d_call: NA
v_call: TRBV9
cdr3_length: 15
j_call: TRBJ2-2
clone_size: few
cdr3_aa: CASTHGQSNTGELFF
cdr3_nt: TGTGCCAGCACCCACGGACAGTCGAACACCGGGGAGCTGTTTTTT

d_call: TRBD2
v_call: TRBV3-1/TRBV3-2
cdr3_length: 14
j_call: TRBJ2-5
clone_size: NA
cdr3_aa: CASSAGTTQETQYF
cdr3_nt: TGTGCCAGCAGCGCCGGGACTACCCAAGAGACCCAGTACTTC

d_call: NA
v_call: TRBV24-1
cdr3_length: 13
j_call: TRBJ2-1
clone_size: NA
cdr3_aa: CATSDSTRSEQFF
cdr3_nt: TGTGCCACCAGTGATTCCACTAGGTCTGAGCAGTTCTTC

d_call: TRBD2
v_call: TRBV9
cdr3_length: 13
j_call: TRBJ2-5
clone_size: NA
cdr3_aa: CASSARLAPPEYF
cdr3_nt: TGTGCCAGCAGCGCACGACTAGCGCCCCCGGAATACTTC

d_call: TRBD1
v_call: TRBV30
cdr3_length: 12
j_call: TRBJ1-5
clone_size: NA
cdr3_aa: CAWTTGAQPQHF
cdr3_nt: TGTGCCTGGACGACAGGGGCCCAGCCCCAGCATTTT